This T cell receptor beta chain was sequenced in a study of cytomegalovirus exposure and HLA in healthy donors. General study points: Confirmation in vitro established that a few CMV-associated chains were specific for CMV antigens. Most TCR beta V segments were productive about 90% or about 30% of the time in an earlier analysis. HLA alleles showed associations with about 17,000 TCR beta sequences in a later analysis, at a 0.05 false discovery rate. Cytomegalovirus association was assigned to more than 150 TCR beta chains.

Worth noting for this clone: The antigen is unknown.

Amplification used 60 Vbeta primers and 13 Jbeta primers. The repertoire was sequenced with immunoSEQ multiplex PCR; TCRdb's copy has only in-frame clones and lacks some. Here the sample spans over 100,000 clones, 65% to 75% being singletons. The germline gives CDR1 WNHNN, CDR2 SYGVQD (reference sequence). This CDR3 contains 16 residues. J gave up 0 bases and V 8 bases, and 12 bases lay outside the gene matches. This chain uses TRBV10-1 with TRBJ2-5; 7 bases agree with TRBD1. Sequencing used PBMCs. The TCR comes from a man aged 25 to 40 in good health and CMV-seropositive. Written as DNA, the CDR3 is TGCGCCAGCTCAAGAGGGACAGAGACTTACCAAGAGACCCAGTACTTC. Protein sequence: CASSRGTETYQETQYF.